The rows below give T cell receptor beta chains drawn from one sample of a study of beta chain features in type 1 diabetes. Clones were read by immunoSEQ multiplex PCR, and TCRdb kept only the in-frame ones, dropping some. Here the sample spans 250,000 to 350,000 clones, 14% being singletons. Sequences were obtained from central memory CD4+ T cells from blood. The receptors were sampled from a man aged 25-40 years in good health. CDR3s include the opening cysteine and the closing phenylalanine or tryptophan. D genes are given only for firm matches. Clone size is not always given. Where it is, it says once, few, many or a class for expanded clones.

CDR3aa	CDR3nt	v_gene	j_gene	abundance	d_gene
CASSSTGGAKTEAFF	TGTGCCAGCAGCTCGACAGGGGGCGCGAAGACTGAAGCTTTCTTT	TRBV11-2	TRBJ1-1	-	TRBD1
CASIGLRSPLHF	TGTGCCAGCATCGGCCTCCGTTCACCCCTCCACTTT	TRBV2	TRBJ1-6	-	-
CASSQGIGPAYGYTF	TGCGCCAGCAGCCAAGGGATAGGACCAGCCTATGGCTACACCTTC	TRBV4-1	TRBJ1-2	-	-
CASSLRAVSTDTQYF	TGTGCCAGCAGCTTACGAGCCGTTAGCACAGATACGCAGTATTTT	TRBV11-1	TRBJ2-3	few	-
CASSSKRLGQETQYF	TGTGCCAGCAGCTCCAAACGACTAGGACAAGAGACCCAGTACTTC	TRBV6-6	TRBJ2-5	-	-
CASSIAGGLINEQFF	TGTGCCAGCAGCATAGCGGGGGGGCTAATCAATGAGCAGTTCTTC	TRBV11-3	TRBJ2-1	-	TRBD2
CASSVTGTETQYF	TGTGCCAGCAGCGTAACAGGGACGGAGACCCAGTACTTC	TRBV9	TRBJ2-5	few	-
CASSTTGELFF	TGTGCCAGCAGCACCACCGGGGAGCTGTTTTTT	TRBV5-8	TRBJ2-2	-	-
CASSRRDGHTGELFF	TGTGCCAGCAGCCGAAGGGACGGACACACCGGGGAGCTGTTTTTT	TRBV11-2	TRBJ2-2	many	-
CAWSSRGLTEAFF	TGTGCCTGGAGCTCCAGGGGGCTGACTGAAGCTTTCTTT	TRBV30	TRBJ1-1	few	TRBD1
CASSSGQGTDTQYF	TGCGCCAGCAGCTCGGGACAGGGAACAGATACGCAGTATTTT	TRBV5-1	TRBJ2-3	-	TRBD1
CATSDRVFTDTQYF	TGTGCCACCTCCGACAGGGTATTCACAGATACGCAGTATTTT	TRBV19	TRBJ2-3	few	TRBD1
CASSVVTYTGELFF	TGTGCCAGCAGTGTAGTCACCTACACCGGGGAGCTGTTTTTT	TRBV2	TRBJ2-2	-	-
CASSQEARDSVSGNTIYF	TGCGCCAGCAGCCAAGAAGCAAGGGACAGCGTCTCTGGAAACACCATATATTTT	TRBV4-3	TRBJ1-3	few	TRBD1
CASSPGLGPYGYTF	TGTGCCAGCAGCCCAGGCCTCGGACCCTATGGCTACACCTTC	TRBV7-2	TRBJ1-2	few	-
CASSLQGETGELFF	TGTGCCAGCAGCCTACAGGGTGAAACCGGGGAGCTGTTTTTT	TRBV5-4	TRBJ2-2	-	-
CASSTWVSPSEEQFF	TGTGCCAGTAGTACCTGGGTCTCCCCCTCGGAGGAGCAGTTCTTC	TRBV19	TRBJ2-1	many	-
CASSQGTNTGELFF	TGTGCCAGCAGCCAGGGTACGAACACCGGGGAGCTGTTTTTT	TRBV14	TRBJ2-2	many	-
CASSYFMSGNTEAFF	TGTGCCAGCAGCTACTTTATGTCAGGAAACACTGAAGCTTTCTTT	TRBV5-5	TRBJ1-1	-	-
CASSLSGESTDTQYF	TGCGCCAGCAGCTTGAGCGGGGAGAGCACAGATACGCAGTATTTT	TRBV5-1	TRBJ2-3	-	TRBD2
CATKRFRANMETQYF	TGTGCCACCAAACGTTTTAGGGCTAATATGGAGACCCAGTACTTC	TRBV27	TRBJ2-5	-	-
CASSLAESDGYTF	TGTGCCAGCAGCTTAGCCGAGTCCGATGGCTACACCTTC	TRBV7-2	TRBJ1-2	-	-
CASSPHRVNTEAFF	TGTGCCAGCAGCCCACACAGGGTGAACACTGAAGCTTTCTTT	TRBV5-5	TRBJ1-1	-	-
CASSVMGQGTGELFF	TGCGCCAGCAGCGTTATGGGACAGGGGACCGGGGAGCTGTTTTTT	TRBV5-1	TRBJ2-2	-	TRBD1
CASSQAGAGGIYGYTF	TGCGCCAGCAGCCAAGCCGGGGCAGGGGGGATCTATGGCTACACCTTC	TRBV4-1	TRBJ1-2	few	TRBD1
CASSVAPDRKETQYF	TGTGCCAGCAGCGTAGCCCCGGACAGGAAAGAGACCCAGTACTTC	TRBV9	TRBJ2-5	-	TRBD1
CASSRAPGESDNEQFF	TGTGCCAGCAGCCGCGCCCCCGGGGAATCGGACAATGAGCAGTTCTTC	TRBV7-6	TRBJ2-1	-	-
CASSLLTSGRVRNEQFF	TGTGCCAGCAGTTTGTTGACTAGCGGGAGGGTTCGAAATGAGCAGTTCTTC	TRBV27	TRBJ2-1	-	TRBD2
CASSRDSGANVLTF	TGCGCCAGCAGCCGGGACTCTGGGGCCAACGTCCTGACTTTC	TRBV5-4	TRBJ2-6	-	-
CASSGDRGEQYF	TGTGCCAGCAGTGGGGACAGAGGAGAGCAGTACTTC	TRBV9	TRBJ2-5	-	TRBD1
CSVDPGNYGYTF	TGCAGCGTTGACCCTGGGAACTATGGCTACACCTTC	TRBV29-1	TRBJ1-2	-	-
CASRRGLAETETQYF	TGTGCCAGCCGCCGCGGACTAGCGGAGACGGAGACCCAGTACTTC	TRBV6-5	TRBJ2-5	-	TRBD2
CASSAVSGALTDTQYF	TGTGCCAGCAGTGCAGTATCCGGGGCGCTTACAGATACGCAGTATTTT	TRBV6-4	TRBJ2-3	few	-
CASNPSAGNGELFF	TGTGCCAGTAACCCCTCCGCAGGGAACGGGGAGCTGTTTTTT	TRBV19	TRBJ2-2	few	-
CASSLRRGSYNEQFF	TGTGCCAGCAGCTTAAGGCGCGGGTCATACAATGAGCAGTTCTTC	TRBV13	TRBJ2-1	many	-
CSVDGSGGDTQYF	TGCAGCGTGGATGGGTCTGGCGGGGATACGCAGTATTTT	TRBV29-1	TRBJ2-3	-	-
CASSPPSGRYNEQFF	TGCGCCAGCAGCCCACCTAGCGGGCGTTACAATGAGCAGTTCTTC	TRBV5-1	TRBJ2-1	-	TRBD2
CASSSRDVQETQYF	TGTGCCAGCAGTTCCCGGGACGTCCAAGAGACCCAGTACTTC	TRBV6-1	TRBJ2-5	-	-
CATHGTSGTEAFF	TGTGCCACCCATGGGACCTCTGGGACTGAAGCTTTCTTT	TRBV6-1	TRBJ1-1	-	-
CASSLGVGRGGKLFF	TGTGCCAGCAGCTTAGGGGTTGGGCGGGGTGGAAAACTGTTTTTT	TRBV7-2	TRBJ1-4	-	-
CASRSYPYNEQFF	TGTGCCAGCAGATCGTACCCTTACAATGAGCAGTTCTTC	TRBV6-5	TRBJ2-1	few	-
CATSGRQGPSEQYF	TGTGCCACCAGCGGTAGACAGGGTCCTAGCGAGCAGTACTTC	TRBV15	TRBJ2-7	once	TRBD1
CASSETNSYEQYF	TGCGCCAGCAGCGAGACTAACTCCTACGAGCAGTACTTC	TRBV5-1	TRBJ2-7	-	-
CASSLEQGTSPLHF	TGCGCCAGCAGCTTGGAACAGGGTACATCACCCCTCCACTTT	TRBV5-1	TRBJ1-6	-	-
CASSSQGHKNIQYF	TGTGCCAGCAGCAGTCAGGGTCACAAAAACATTCAGTACTTC	TRBV7-2	TRBJ2-4	-	-
CASSVAGRDGEETQYF	TGTGCCAGCAGCGTCGCTGGAAGAGACGGTGAAGAGACCCAGTACTTC	TRBV7-2	TRBJ2-5	few	-
CASSSGLHEQYF	TGTGCCAGCAGTTCAGGGCTGCACGAGCAGTACTTC	TRBV6-5	TRBJ2-7	-	-
CASTDPSTDTQYF	TGTGCCAGCACCGATCCGAGCACAGATACGCAGTATTTT	TRBV6-5	TRBJ2-3	-	-
CASSGTGDAGYTF	TGTGCCAGCAGCGGGACAGGGGACGCTGGCTACACCTTC	TRBV9	TRBJ1-2	-	TRBD1
CASSGQGVEKLFF	TGTGCCAGTAGCGGCCAGGGGGTCGAAAAACTGTTTTTT	TRBV19	TRBJ1-4	few	TRBD1
CASSQETSGSWADTQYF	TGCGCCAGCAGCCAAGAGACTAGCGGGAGCTGGGCAGATACGCAGTATTTT	TRBV5-4	TRBJ2-3	-	TRBD2
CASSLDVGNTEAFF	TGTGCCAGCAGCTTAGACGTGGGAAACACTGAAGCTTTCTTT	TRBV7-6	TRBJ1-1	few	-
CASSPRDRNTDTQYF	TGTGCCAGCAGTCCCCGGGACAGAAACACAGATACGCAGTATTTT	TRBV6-5	TRBJ2-3	-	TRBD1
CASSQTRSTDTQYF	TGTGCCAGCAGCCAGACTAGAAGCACAGATACGCAGTATTTT	TRBV7-2	TRBJ2-3	few	-